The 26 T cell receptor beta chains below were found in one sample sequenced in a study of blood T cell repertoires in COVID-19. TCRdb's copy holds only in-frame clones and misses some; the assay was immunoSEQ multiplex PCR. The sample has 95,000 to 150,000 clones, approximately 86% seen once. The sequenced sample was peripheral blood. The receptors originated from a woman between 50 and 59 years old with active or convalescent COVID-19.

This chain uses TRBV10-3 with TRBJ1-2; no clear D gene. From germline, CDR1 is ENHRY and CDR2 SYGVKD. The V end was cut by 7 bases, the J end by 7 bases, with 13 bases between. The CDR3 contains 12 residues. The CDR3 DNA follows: TGTGCCATCAACACCGGACTGGGTGGCTACACCTTC. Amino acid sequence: CAINTGLGGYTF.

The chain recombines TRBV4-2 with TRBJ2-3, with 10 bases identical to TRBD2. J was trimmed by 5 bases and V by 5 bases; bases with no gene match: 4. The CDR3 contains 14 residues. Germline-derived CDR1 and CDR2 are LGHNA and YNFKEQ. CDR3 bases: TGTGCCAGCAGCTTTCTAGCGGGAGAAGATACGCAGTATTTT. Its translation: CASSFLAGEDTQYF.

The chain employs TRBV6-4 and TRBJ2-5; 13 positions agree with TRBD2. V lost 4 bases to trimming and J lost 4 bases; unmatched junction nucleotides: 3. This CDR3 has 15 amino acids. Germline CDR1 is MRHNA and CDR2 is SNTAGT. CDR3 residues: CASSVRLAGGETQYF. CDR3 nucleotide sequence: TGTGCCAGCAGTGTCCGACTAGCGGGAGGAGAGACCCAGTACTTC.

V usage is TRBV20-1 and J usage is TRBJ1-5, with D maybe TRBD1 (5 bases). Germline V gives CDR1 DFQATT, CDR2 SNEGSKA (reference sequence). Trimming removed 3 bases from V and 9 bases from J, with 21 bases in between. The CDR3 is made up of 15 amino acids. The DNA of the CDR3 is TGCAGTGCTAGTGGTGCGGGGCCCCAGTTAAGGCCCCAGCATTTT. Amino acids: CSASGAGPQLRPQHF.

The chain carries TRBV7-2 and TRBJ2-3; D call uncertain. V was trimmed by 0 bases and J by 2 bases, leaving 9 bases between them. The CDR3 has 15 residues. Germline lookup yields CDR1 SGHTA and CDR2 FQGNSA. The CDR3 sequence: CASSLARGDTDTQYF. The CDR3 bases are TGTGCCAGCAGCTTAGCGCGAGGAGACACAGATACGCAGTATTTT.

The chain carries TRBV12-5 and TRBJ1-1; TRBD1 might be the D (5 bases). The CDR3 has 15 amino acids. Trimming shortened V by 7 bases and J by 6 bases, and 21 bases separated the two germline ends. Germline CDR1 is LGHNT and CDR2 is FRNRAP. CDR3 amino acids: CASAASRGRGAEAFF. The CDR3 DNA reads TGTGCTAGTGCTGCCTCGCGGGGTCGAGGGGCTGAAGCTTTCTTT.

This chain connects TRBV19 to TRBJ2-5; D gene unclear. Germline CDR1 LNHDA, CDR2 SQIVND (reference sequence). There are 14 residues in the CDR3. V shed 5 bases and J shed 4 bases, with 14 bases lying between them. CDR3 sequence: CASSVMFGSETQYF. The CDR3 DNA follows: TGTGCCAGTAGTGTGATGTTTGGCTCAGAGACCCAGTACTTC.

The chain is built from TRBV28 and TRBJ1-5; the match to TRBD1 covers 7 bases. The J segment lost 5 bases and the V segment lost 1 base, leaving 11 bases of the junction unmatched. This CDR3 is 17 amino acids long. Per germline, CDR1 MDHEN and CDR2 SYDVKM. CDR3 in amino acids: CASSLFNRDSRDQPQHF. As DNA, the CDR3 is TGTGCCAGCAGTTTATTTAATCGGGACAGCCGTGATCAGCCCCAGCATTTT.

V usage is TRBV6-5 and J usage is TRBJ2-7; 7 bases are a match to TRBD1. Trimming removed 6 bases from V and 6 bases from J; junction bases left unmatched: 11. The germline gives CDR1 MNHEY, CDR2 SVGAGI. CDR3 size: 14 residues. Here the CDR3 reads CASRPTGAWGEQYF. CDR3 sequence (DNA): TGTGCCAGCAGACCCACAGGGGCCTGGGGCGAGCAGTACTTC.

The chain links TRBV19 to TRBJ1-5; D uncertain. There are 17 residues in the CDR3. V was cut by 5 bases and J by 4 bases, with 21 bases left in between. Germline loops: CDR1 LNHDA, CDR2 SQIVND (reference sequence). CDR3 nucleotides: TGTGCCAGTAGTGCCTCGACCGGAGCGGGGAAAAATCAGCCCCAGCATTTT. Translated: CASSASTGAGKNQPQHF.

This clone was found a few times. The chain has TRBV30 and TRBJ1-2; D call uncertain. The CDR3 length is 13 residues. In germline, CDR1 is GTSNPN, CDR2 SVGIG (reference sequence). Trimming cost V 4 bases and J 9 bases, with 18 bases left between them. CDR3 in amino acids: CAWTRVSTTSYTF. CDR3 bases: TGTGCCTGGACCCGGGTCTCCACTACCAGCTACACCTTC.

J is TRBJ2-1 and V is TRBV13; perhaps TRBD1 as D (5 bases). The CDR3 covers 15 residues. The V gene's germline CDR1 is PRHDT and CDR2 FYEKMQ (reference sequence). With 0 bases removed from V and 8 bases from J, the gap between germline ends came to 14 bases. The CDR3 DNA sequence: TGTGCCAGCAGCTTAGGATTTGGGGCTGAGGATGAGCAGTTCTTC. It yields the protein CASSLGFGAEDEQFF.

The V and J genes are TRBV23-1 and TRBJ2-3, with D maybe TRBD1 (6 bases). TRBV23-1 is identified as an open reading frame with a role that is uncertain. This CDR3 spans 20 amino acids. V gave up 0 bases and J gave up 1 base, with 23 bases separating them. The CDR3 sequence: CASSQSAEPQGKEGTDTQYF. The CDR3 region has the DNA TGCGCCAGCAGTCAATCGGCCGAACCTCAGGGGAAGGAGGGCACAGATACGCAGTATTTT.

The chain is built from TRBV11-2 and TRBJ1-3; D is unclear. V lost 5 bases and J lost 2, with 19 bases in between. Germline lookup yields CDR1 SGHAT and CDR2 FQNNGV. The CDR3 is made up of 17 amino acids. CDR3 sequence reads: CASSPRTDWETGNTIYF. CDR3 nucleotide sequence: TGTGCCAGCAGCCCGCGGACGGATTGGGAGACTGGAAACACCATATATTTT.

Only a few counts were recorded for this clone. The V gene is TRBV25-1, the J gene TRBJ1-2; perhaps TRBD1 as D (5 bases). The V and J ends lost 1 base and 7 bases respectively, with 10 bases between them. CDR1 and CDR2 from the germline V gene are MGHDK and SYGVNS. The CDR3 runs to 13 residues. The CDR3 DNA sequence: TGTGCCAGCAGTGAATTCGACAGCAGTGGCTACACCTTC. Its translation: CASSEFDSSGYTF.

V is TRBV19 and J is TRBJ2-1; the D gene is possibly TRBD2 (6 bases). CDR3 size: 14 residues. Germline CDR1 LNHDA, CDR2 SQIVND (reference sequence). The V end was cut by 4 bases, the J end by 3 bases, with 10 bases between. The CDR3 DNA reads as TGTGCCAGTAGTAGCAAGCGGGTCTACAATGAGCAGTTCTTC. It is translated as CASSSKRVYNEQFF.

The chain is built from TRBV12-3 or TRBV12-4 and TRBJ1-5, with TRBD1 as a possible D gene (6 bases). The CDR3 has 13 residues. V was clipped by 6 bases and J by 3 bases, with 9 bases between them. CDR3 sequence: CASRQGPNQPQHF. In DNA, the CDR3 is TGTGCCAGCAGACAGGGACCCAATCAGCCCCAGCATTTT.

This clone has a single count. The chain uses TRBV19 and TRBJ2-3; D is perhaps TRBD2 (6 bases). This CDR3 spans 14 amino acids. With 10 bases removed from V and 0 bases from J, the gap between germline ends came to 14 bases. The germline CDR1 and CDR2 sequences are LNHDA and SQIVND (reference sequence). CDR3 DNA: TGTGCCACCACGGGGCTAGCGAGCACAGATACGCAGTATTTT. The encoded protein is CATTGLASTDTQYF.

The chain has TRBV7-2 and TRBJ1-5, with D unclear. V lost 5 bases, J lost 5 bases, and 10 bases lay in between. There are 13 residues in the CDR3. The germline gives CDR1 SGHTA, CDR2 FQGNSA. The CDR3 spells CASSKSNYQPQHF. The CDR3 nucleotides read TGTGCCAGCAGCAAAAGCAATTATCAGCCCCAGCATTTT.

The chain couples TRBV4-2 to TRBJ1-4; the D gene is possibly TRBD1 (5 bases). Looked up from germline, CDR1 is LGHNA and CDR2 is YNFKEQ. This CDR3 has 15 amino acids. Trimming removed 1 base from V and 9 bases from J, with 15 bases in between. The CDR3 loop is CASSQGSQVSKKLFF. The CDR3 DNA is TGTGCCAGCAGCCAAGGATCACAGGTTTCGAAAAAACTGTTTTTT.

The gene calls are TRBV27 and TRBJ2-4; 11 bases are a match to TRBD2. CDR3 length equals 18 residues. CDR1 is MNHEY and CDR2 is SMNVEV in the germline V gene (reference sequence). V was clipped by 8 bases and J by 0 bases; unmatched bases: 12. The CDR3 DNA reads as TGTGCCAGCCTTAGCGGGAGGGCCTGGCGTTTAGCCAAAAACATTCAGTACTTC. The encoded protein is CASLSGRAWRLAKNIQYF.

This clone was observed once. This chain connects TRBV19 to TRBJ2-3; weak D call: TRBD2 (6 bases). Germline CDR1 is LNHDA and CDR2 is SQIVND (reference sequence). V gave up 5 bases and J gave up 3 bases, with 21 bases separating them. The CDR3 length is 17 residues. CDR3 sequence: CASSRYATSIRTDTQYF. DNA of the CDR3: TGTGCCAGTAGTCGTTACGCGACTAGTATTAGGACAGATACGCAGTATTTT.

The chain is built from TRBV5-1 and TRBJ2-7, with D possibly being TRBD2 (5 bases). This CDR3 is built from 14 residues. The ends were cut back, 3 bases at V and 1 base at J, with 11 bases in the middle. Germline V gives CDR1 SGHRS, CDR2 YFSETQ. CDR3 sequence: CASSSTSPSYEQYF. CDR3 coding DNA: TGCGCCAGCAGCTCTACTAGTCCGTCCTACGAGCAGTACTTC. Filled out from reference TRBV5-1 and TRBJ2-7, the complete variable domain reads KAGVTQTPRYLIKTRGQQVTLSCSPISGHRSVSWYQQTPGQGLQFLFEYFSETQRNKGNFPGRFSGRQFSNSRSEMNVSTLELGDSALYLCASSSTSPSYEQYFGPGTRLTVT.

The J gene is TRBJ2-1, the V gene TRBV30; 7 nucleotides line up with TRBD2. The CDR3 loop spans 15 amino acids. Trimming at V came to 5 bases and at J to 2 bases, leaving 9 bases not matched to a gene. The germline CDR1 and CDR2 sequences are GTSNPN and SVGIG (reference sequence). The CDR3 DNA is TGTGCCTGGGCCCACCAGCGGGGAACCTACAATGAGCAGTTCTTC. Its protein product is CAWAHQRGTYNEQFF.

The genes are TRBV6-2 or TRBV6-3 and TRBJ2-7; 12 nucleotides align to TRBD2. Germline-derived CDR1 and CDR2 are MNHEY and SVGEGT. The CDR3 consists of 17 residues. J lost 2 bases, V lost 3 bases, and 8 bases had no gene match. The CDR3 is CASSYDRTSGEPYEQYF. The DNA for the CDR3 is TGTGCCAGCAGTTATGACCGGACTAGCGGGGAACCCTACGAGCAGTACTTC.

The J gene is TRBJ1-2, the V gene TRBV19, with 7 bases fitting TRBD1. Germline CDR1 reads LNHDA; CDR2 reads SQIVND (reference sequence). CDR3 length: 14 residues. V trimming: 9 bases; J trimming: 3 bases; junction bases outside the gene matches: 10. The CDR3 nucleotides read TGTGCCAGCGGAGGGGGCGCGGACCACTATGGCTACACCTTC. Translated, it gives CASGGGADHYGYTF.